This record covers a single T cell receptor beta chain. Germline CDR1 is LNHDA and CDR2 is SQIVND (reference sequence). V lost 9 bases and J lost 6; bases outside the gene matches: 10. The CDR3 covers 14 residues. The sample is drawn from a study of blood T cell repertoires in COVID-19. On the study more broadly: The samples span acute and convalescent COVID-19 from the United States, Italy and Spain.

Authors' methods: Amplification with reference gene primers provided the estimates of nucleated cell counts. Here immunoSEQ multiplex PCR was the method, and the copy in TCRdb shows in-frame clones only, minus some. V, J and clone size reflect that table, while D and trimming were determined from the DNA. The table shows more than 150,000 clones, with 85% to 90% occurring only once. Sequenced material: peripheral blood. The gene calls are TRBV19 and TRBJ2-3, with 9 bases matching TRBD2. This TCR derives from a man between 35 and 55 years old with active or convalescent COVID-19. The CDR3 reads CASRALAGFDTQYF. CDR3 sequence (DNA): TGTGCCAGCAGGGCGCTAGCGGGGTTTGATACGCAGTATTTT.